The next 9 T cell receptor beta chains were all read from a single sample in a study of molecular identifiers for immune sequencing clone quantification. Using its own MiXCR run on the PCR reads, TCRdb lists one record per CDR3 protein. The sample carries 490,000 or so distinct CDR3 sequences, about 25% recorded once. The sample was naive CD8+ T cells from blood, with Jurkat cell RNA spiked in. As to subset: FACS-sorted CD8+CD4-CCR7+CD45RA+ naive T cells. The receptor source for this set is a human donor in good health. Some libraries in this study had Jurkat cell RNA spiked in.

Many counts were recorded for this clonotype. The CDR3 region has the DNA TGCGCCAGCAGTTCATTACAGGGGGGAAGCACAGATACGCAGTATTTT. This encodes CASSSLQGGSTDTQYF. The V gene is TRBV4-1, the J gene TRBJ2-3; 8 bases agree with TRBD1. With V trimmed by 6 bases and J by 0 bases, 8 bases remained unmatched. CDR1 is MGHRA, CDR2 YSYEKL, per germline. The CDR3 sequence is 16 residues long.

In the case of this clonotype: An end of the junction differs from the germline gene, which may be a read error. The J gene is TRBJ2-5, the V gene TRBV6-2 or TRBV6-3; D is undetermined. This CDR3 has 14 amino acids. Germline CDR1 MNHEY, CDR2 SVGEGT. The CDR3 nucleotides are TGTGCCAGCAGTTACGGACCCTACCAAGAGCCCCAGTACTTC. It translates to CASSYGPYQEPQYF.

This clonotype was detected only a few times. CDR3 sequence: CASSEFGPQTGELFF. The CDR3 DNA sequence: TGTGCCAGCAGTGAATTTGGGCCGCAGACCGGGGAGCTGTTTTTT. The chain recombines TRBV6-1 with TRBJ2-2; D remains ambiguous. V gave up 2 bases and J gave up 5 bases, with 12 bases separating them. The CDR3 consists of 15 residues. Germline CDR1 is MNHNS and CDR2 is SASEGT.

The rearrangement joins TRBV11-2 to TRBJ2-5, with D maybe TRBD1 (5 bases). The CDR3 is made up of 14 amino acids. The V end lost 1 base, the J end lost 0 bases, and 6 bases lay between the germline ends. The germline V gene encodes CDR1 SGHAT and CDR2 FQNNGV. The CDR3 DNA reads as TGTGCCAGCAGCTTAGGCAGGGACCAAGAGACCCAGTACTTC. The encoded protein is CASSLGRDQETQYF.

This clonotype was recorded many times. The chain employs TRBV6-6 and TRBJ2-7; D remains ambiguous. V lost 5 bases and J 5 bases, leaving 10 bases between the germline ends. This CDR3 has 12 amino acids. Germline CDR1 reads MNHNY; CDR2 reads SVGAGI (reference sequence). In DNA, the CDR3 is TGTGCCAGCAGTCACCTGCGGCACGAGCAGTACTTC. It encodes CASSHLRHEQYF.

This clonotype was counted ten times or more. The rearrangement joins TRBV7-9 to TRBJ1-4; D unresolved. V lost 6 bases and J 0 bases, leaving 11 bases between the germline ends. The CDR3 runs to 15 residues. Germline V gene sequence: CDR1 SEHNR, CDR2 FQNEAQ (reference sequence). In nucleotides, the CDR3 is TGTGCCAGCAGACGCGGACTGGCAACTAATGAAAAACTGTTTTTT. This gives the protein CASRRGLATNEKLFF.

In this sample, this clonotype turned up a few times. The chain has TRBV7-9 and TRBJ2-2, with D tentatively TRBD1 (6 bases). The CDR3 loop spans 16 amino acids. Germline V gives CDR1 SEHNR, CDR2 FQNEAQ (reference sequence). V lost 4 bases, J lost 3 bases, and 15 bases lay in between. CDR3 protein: CASSSPNDRYTGELFF. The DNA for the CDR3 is TGTGCCAGCAGCTCCCCCAACGACAGGTACACCGGGGAGCTGTTTTTT.

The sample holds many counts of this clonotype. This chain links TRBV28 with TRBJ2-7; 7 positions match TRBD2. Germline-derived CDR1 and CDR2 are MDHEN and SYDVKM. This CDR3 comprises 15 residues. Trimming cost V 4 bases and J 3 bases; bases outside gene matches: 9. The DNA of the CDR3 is TGTGCCAGCAGTTCCCGGGACGGACTAGACTACGAGCAGTACTTC. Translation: CASSSRDGLDYEQYF.

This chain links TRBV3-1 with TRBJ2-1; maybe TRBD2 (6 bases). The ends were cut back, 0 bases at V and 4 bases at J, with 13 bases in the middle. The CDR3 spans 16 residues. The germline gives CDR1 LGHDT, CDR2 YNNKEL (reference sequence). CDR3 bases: TGTGCCAGCAGCCAAGAAGGGAGGAGGAGATACAATGAGCAGTTCTTC. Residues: CASSQEGRRRYNEQFF.